The source of this TCR beta chain is a study of tumor-infiltrating lymphocytes in primary liver carcinoma. Points from the study as a whole: Top clones occupying all five tumor regions numbered only about 7-24%. Lower overlap was observed for tumor-adjacent and tumor-blood pairs relative to tumor region pairs.

CDR3 size: 12 residues. Trimming took off 10 bases at V and 2 bases at J, with 12 bases between the two ends. In germline, CDR1 is MDHEN, CDR2 SYDVKM. The researchers produced TCR beta cDNA from around 500 ng total RNA with a constant-region primer. Nested multiplex PCR, run for three rounds with slightly modified ARM-PCR, yielded TCR beta libraries. TRBV1-TRBV30 forward primers and a C-beta reverse primer were used in the first two PCR rounds, which each ran for 10 cycles. TCRdb itself ran the multiplex PCR reads through MiXCR, one entry per CDR3 protein. The table records roughly 78,000 distinct CDR3 sequences, about two thirds of them present only once. This clonotype turned up a few times. What it binds is unknown. Co-extraction of RNA and DNA was performed on about 19-32 mg of unsorted bulk tissue. Surgeons resected the patients' primary liver carcinomas.

This TCR came from a woman aged 60-75 years with primary liver carcinoma and hepatitis B virus infection. The chain is built from TRBV28 and TRBJ2-7, with a possible D match to TRBD1 (6 bases). Sequenced input: liver tumor tissue from sampling region 4. Subset given: tumor region T4, right-lateral pole. The CDR3 here is CATLDSPYEQYF. CDR3 coding DNA: TGTGCCACTCTGGACAGTCCCTACGAGCAGTACTTC.